Following are 9 T cell receptor beta chains from one sample sequenced in a study of PD-L1 blockade in urothelial cancer. TCRdb's copy holds only in-frame clones and misses some; the assay was immunoSEQ multiplex PCR. Among 45,000 or so clones listed, approximately 90% were seen once. Time point described: pretreatment peripheral blood. The sequenced sample was PBMCs, obtained around atezolizumab (anti-PD-L1) treatment. The receptor source for this set is a donor over 35 with urothelial cancer.

The chain couples TRBV5-6 to TRBJ2-4, with D hard to call. CDR3 length: 13 amino acids. Trimming shortened V by 0 bases and J by 9 bases, and 10 bases separated the two germline ends. Germline loops: CDR1 SGHDT, CDR2 YYEEEE. In DNA form, the CDR3 reads TGTGCCAGCAGCTTGGTGTGGCCGGGCATTCAGTACTTC. Residues: CASSLVWPGIQYF.

The chain joins TRBV2 to TRBJ2-5; D ambiguous. Trimming shortened V by 10 bases and J by 5 bases, and 11 bases separated the two germline ends. The CDR3 runs to 11 residues. Germline V CDR1 and CDR2: SNHLY, FYNNEI. CDR3 coding DNA: TGTGCCACCAGAGCGCGGGAGACCCAGTACTTC. Translation: CATRARETQYF. The complete variable domain, with remaining parts taken from reference TRBV2 and TRBJ2-5, reads EPEVTQTPSHQVTQMGQEVILRCVPISNHLYFYWYRQILGQKVEFLVSFYNNEISEKSEIFDDQFSVERPDGSNFTLKIRSTKLEDSAMYFCATRARETQYFGPGTRLLVL.

This chain joins TRBV30 and TRBJ1-5; D is perhaps TRBD1 (6 bases). The V end lost 8 bases, the J end lost 4 bases, and 15 bases lay between the germline ends. CDR1 and CDR2 (germline): GTSNPN, SVGIG (reference sequence). This CDR3 has 13 residues. CDR3 coding DNA: TGTGCCGGAAGCAGGGGTGGGAATCAGCCCCAGCATTTT. As protein: CAGSRGGNQPQHF.

The chain recombines TRBV18 with TRBJ2-1; 11 nucleotides line up with TRBD2. CDR3 size: 16 residues. Germline V gene data show CDR1 as KGHSH and CDR2 as LQKENI. With V trimmed by 3 bases and J by 9 bases, 10 bases remained unmatched. The CDR3 DNA reads as TGTGCCAGCTCACCGTCGGAGGTAGCGGGAGGGGGTGAGCAGTTCTTC. Translating it yields CASSPSEVAGGGEQFF.

The rearrangement joins TRBV7-2 to TRBJ2-7, with D hard to call. Between the trimmed V and J ends, which lost 2 bases and 3 bases, there was a span of 5 bases. This CDR3 has 12 residues. CDR1 is SGHTA and CDR2 is FQGNSA in the germline V gene. The DNA of the CDR3 is TGTGCCAGCAGCTTAAACAGCTACGAGCAGTACTTC. Protein: CASSLNSYEQYF.

This chain connects TRBV5-5 to TRBJ1-2; D is unresolved. V lost 1 base, J lost 4 bases, and 8 bases lay in between. The CDR3 consists of 13 residues. Germline assignment: CDR1 SGHKS and CDR2 YYEKEE (reference sequence). The CDR3 loop reads CASSLPGSYGYTF. The CDR3 coding sequence is TGTGCCAGCAGCTTGCCCGGGTCCTATGGCTACACCTTC.

The V and J genes are TRBV9 and TRBJ2-5; perhaps TRBD1 as D (6 bases). The germline V gene has CDR1 SGDLS and CDR2 YYNGEE. This CDR3 is 16 amino acids long. Trimming removed 4 bases at V and 5 bases at J, with 21 bases between. CDR3 sequence: CASSLRGGQTGETQYF. CDR3 sequence (DNA): TGTGCCAGCAGCCTCAGGGGCGGGCAAACGGGGGAGACCCAGTACTTC.

This chain joins TRBV2 and TRBJ2-1; TRBD2 is a possible D gene (5 bases). From germline, CDR1 is SNHLY and CDR2 FYNNEI. V was clipped by 7 bases and J by 8 bases, with 15 bases between them. The CDR3 has 13 residues. The CDR3 sequence: CASTGVGMDEQFF. As DNA, the CDR3 is TGTGCCAGCACCGGGGTAGGGATGGATGAGCAGTTCTTC.

The genes are TRBV18 and TRBJ1-5; D not certain. Trimming took 3 bases from V and 4 from J, leaving 7 bases between them. Germline-derived CDR1 and CDR2 are KGHSH and LQKENI. The CDR3 runs 13 residues. The CDR3 DNA follows: TGTGCCAGCTCACCGACTGGGAATCAGCCCCAGCATTTT. Translating it yields CASSPTGNQPQHF.